This TCR beta chain was documented in a study of blood T cell repertoires in COVID-19. The wider study: Samples came from the United States, Italy and Spain, spanning acute and convalescent COVID-19.

V shed 7 bases and J shed 1 base, with 10 bases lying between them. CDR1 and CDR2 from the germline V gene are SQVTM and ANQGSEA. The CDR3 extends over 13 amino acids. Source study methods: How many nucleated cells were present was estimated from reference gene primer amplification. Method: immunoSEQ multiplex PCR; TCRdb's copy keeps in-frame clones and lacks some. That table furnishes V, J and clone size, whereas the DNA furnished D and trimming. The profile shows tens of thousands of clones, around 86% of them singletons. The rearrangement joins TRBV29-1 to TRBJ2-2; D is perhaps TRBD1 (6 bases). Sequenced material: peripheral blood. The clonotype originates from a man in his fifties or sixties with active or convalescent COVID-19. In nucleotides, the CDR3 is TGCAGCGCCGACAGGAGGAACACCGGGGAGCTGTTTTTT. Encoded protein: CSADRRNTGELFF.